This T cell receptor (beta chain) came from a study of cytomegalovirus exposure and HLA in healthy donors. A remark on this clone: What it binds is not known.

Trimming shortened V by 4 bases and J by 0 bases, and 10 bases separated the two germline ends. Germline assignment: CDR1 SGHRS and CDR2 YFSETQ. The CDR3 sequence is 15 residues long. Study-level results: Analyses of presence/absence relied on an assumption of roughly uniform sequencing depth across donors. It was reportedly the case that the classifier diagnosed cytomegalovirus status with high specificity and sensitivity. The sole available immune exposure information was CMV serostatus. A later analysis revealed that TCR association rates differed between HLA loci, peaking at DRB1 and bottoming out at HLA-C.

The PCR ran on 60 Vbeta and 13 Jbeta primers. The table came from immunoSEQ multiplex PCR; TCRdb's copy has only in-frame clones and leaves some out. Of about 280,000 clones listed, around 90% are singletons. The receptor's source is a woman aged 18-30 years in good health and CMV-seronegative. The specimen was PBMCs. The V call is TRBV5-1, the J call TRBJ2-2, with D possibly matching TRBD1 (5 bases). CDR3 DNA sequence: TGCGCCAGCAGCCTGGACACCCCGAACACCGGGGAGCTGTTTTTT. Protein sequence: CASSLDTPNTGELFF.